This TCR beta chain is drawn from a study of vaccination effects on CD4 cells after COVID-19. Study-wide background: Prior to sequencing, the ViraFEST assay stimulated PBMC with viral peptide pools, which expanded the antigen-specific CD4+ T cells. Study results and limitations: Researchers reported few convalescent patients and no early post-infection timepoints in the study.

Notes on this clone: Antigen unknown.

The protocol was immunoSEQ multiplex PCR, while the TCRdb copy is restricted to in-frame clones and leaves out a portion. This sample has tens of thousands of clones; 68% occur once, and the top ten carry 4% to 4.5%. CD4+ T cells were isolated after around 10 days of culture. The CDR3 consists of 12 residues. With 6 bases clipped from V and 6 bases from J, the junction kept 4 bases outside the gene matches. Germline lookup yields CDR1 MNHEY and CDR2 SVGAGI. V usage is TRBV6-5 and J usage is TRBJ1-1, with 7 bases aligning to TRBD1. The sequence was obtained from a human donor who received a COVID-19 vaccine. Sequences were derived from CD4+ T cells from PBMCs cultured without peptide, sampled before COVID-19 vaccination. The CDR3 reads CASRTTGSEAFF. CDR3 bases: TGTGCCAGCAGGACGACAGGGTCTGAAGCTTTCTTT.